These 20 T cell receptor beta chains came from one sample sequenced in a study of blood T cell repertoires in COVID-19 (dated by TCRdb to 2018 to 2020). The method behind the library was the immunoSEQ multiplex PCR assay. Imported from immuneACCESS, the table was reduced by TCRdb to in-frame sequences with V and J called. These copies leave out some clones; in studies compared against another copy, an unresolved V gene accounts for under half, and the cause of the remainder is not known. Counted in this sample were under 200,000 clones; over 80% of them appeared once. In total, the top ten clones hold 10% to 15% of the sample. Sequencing used PBMCs or T cells enriched from blood (not recorded which). These receptors were taken from a woman aged 55-70 years who had recovered from COVID-19.

The gene calls are TRBV18 and TRBJ1-6; 10 bases are a match to TRBD1. This CDR3 has 16 residues. The germline gives CDR1 KGHSH, CDR2 LQKENI. The V segment lost 3 bases and the J segment 6 bases; nucleotides outside the gene matches: 5. As DNA, the CDR3 is TGTGCCAGCTCACCTCGGGACAGGGGAGGTAATTCACCCCTCCACTTT. This codes for CASSPRDRGGNSPLHF.

The J gene is TRBJ1-4, the V gene TRBV18; 9 bases are a match to TRBD1. CDR3 length: 16 amino acids. Per the germline V gene, CDR1 is KGHSH and CDR2 is LQKENI. Trimming removed 3 bases from V and 6 bases from J; junction bases left unmatched: 8. The chain's CDR3 is CASSPKRTGADEKLFF. CDR3 DNA: TGTGCCAGCTCACCCAAGAGGACAGGGGCGGATGAAAAACTGTTTTTT.

The CDR3 nucleotides are TGTGCCACCAGCAGAGGCCCGCCAGACCAAGAGACCCAGTACTTC. Its translation is CATSRGPPDQETQYF. The rearrangement links TRBV15 to TRBJ2-5; D unresolved. Looked up from germline, CDR1 is LNHNV and CDR2 is YYDKDF (reference sequence). With 1 base removed from V and 0 bases from J, the gap between germline ends came to 9 bases. The CDR3 covers 15 residues.

The chain links TRBV9 to TRBJ2-1; TRBD2 aligns across 10 bases. This CDR3 is built from 17 residues. Germline V gives CDR1 SGDLS, CDR2 YYNGEE. V lost 2 bases and J lost 2; bases outside the gene matches: 7. CDR3 region: CASSVGPSGGTYNEQFF. CDR3 sequence (DNA): TGTGCCAGCAGCGTGGGACCTAGCGGGGGAACCTACAATGAGCAGTTCTTC.

The rearrangement joins TRBV7-3 to TRBJ2-2; TRBD1 might be the D (6 bases). The CDR3 extends over 14 amino acids. CDR1 and CDR2 (germline): SGHTA, FQGTGA. The germline V and J ends were trimmed by 6 bases and 5 bases, with 13 bases remaining between them. The CDR3 region is CASRQGGKTGELFF. As DNA, the CDR3 is TGTGCCAGCAGGCAAGGGGGAAAGACCGGGGAGCTGTTTTTT.

The chain combines TRBV28 with TRBJ1-6; unclear D gene. The V and J ends lost 6 bases and 5 bases respectively, with 8 bases between them. Germline V gene lookup returns CDR1 MDHEN and CDR2 SYDVKM. The CDR3 totals 13 residues. CDR3 protein: CASRWRDNSPLHF. CDR3 coding DNA: TGTGCCAGCAGATGGAGAGATAATTCACCCCTCCACTTT.

The J gene is TRBJ1-1, the V gene TRBV19; perhaps TRBD1 as D (6 bases). V lost 1 base, J lost 5 bases, and 14 bases lay in between. Looked up from germline, CDR1 is LNHDA and CDR2 is SQIVND (reference sequence). The length of the CDR3 is 15 residues. CDR3 bases: TGTGCCAGTAGTATAGGCGCAGGGGTCGGGACTGAAGCTTTCTTT. Its protein is CASSIGAGVGTEAFF.

The chain combines TRBV4-1 with TRBJ1-3; no reliable D call. Germline CDR1 reads MGHRA; CDR2 reads YSYEKL. V was clipped by 1 base and J by 0 bases, with 10 bases between them. The CDR3 loop spans 16 amino acids. In nucleotides, the CDR3 is TGCGCCAGCAGCCAAGGTTTCACTACCTCTGGAAACACCATATATTTT. Translation gives CASSQGFTTSGNTIYF.

The chain has TRBV15 and TRBJ2-5; D is ambiguous. CDR1 and CDR2 from the germline V gene are LNHNV and YYDKDF (reference sequence). The CDR3 is 14 residues long. With 0 bases removed from V and 5 bases from J, the gap between germline ends came to 10 bases. As DNA, the CDR3 is TGTGCCACCAGCAGAGATTGGTCGGTTGAGACCCAGTACTTC. It specifies CATSRDWSVETQYF. The full variable domain, in which reference TRBV15 and TRBJ2-5 provide the parts outside the CDR3, is DAMVIQNPRYQVTQFGKPVTLSCSQTLNHNVMYWYQQKSSQAPKLLFHYYDKDFNNEADTPDNFQSRRPNTSFCFLDIRSPGLGDTAMYLCATSRDWSVETQYFGPGTRLLVL.

This clone was seen a handful of times. V usage is TRBV6-1 and J usage is TRBJ1-2; 8 bases agree with TRBD1. V lost 0 bases and J lost 6; bases outside the gene matches: 6. The CDR3 is made up of 15 amino acids. The germline V gene has CDR1 MNHNS and CDR2 SASEGT. CDR3 amino acids: CASSEAGPTGDGYTF. CDR3 sequence (DNA): TGTGCCAGCAGTGAAGCCGGGCCGACAGGGGATGGCTACACCTTC.

This chain joins TRBV5-1 and TRBJ1-1; D is unresolved. The CDR3 covers 13 residues. Germline lookup yields CDR1 SGHRS and CDR2 YFSETQ. Trimming took off 2 bases at V and 6 bases at J, with 11 bases between the two ends. The chain's CDR3 is CASSFGVGAEAFF. The DNA of the CDR3 is TGCGCCAGCAGCTTTGGGGTGGGAGCTGAAGCTTTCTTT.

This sequence joins TRBV9 and TRBJ1-1; no clear D. V was trimmed by 0 bases and J by 0 bases, leaving 6 bases between them. Germline V gene lookup returns CDR1 SGDLS and CDR2 YYNGEE. The CDR3 sequence is 14 residues long. The CDR3 reads CASSVGPMNTEAFF. DNA of the CDR3: TGTGCCAGCAGCGTAGGTCCCATGAACACTGAAGCTTTCTTT.

The rearrangement joins TRBV5-5 to TRBJ2-1; D is perhaps TRBD1 (6 bases). This CDR3 has 14 amino acids. The germline V gene has CDR1 SGHKS and CDR2 YYEKEE (reference sequence). V was cut by 4 bases and J by 6 bases, with 14 bases left in between. DNA for the CDR3: TGTGCCAGCAGCACCACGGGACAAGTCAATGAGCAGTTCTTC. It translates to CASSTTGQVNEQFF.

This sequence joins TRBV28 and TRBJ2-7, with D possibly TRBD2 on 5 matching bases. The CDR3 sequence is 14 residues long. The germline V and J ends were trimmed by 8 bases and 3 bases, with 17 bases remaining between them. Germline CDR1 is MDHEN and CDR2 is SYDVKM. The CDR3 reads CASSSGGSVYEQYF. CDR3 coding DNA: TGTGCCAGCTCCTCCGGAGGCTCCGTCTACGAGCAGTACTTC. The whole variable domain, filled in from reference TRBV28 and TRBJ2-7, reads DVKVTQSSRYLVKRTGEKVFLECVQDMDHENMFWYRQDPGLGLRLIYFSYDVKMKEKGDIPEGYSVSREKKERFSLILESASTNQTSMYLCASSSGGSVYEQYFGPGTRLTVT.

The chain recombines TRBV5-1 with TRBJ2-7; D may be TRBD2 (6 bases). The CDR3 spans 15 residues. V was trimmed by 0 bases and J by 5 bases, leaving 15 bases between them. Germline lookup yields CDR1 SGHRS and CDR2 YFSETQ. The CDR3 DNA reads TGCGCCAGCAGCTTGGCGGTCGCGGGACGGGACGAGCAGTACTTC. This sequence encodes CASSLAVAGRDEQYF. Full variable domain (missing parts from reference TRBV5-1 and TRBJ2-7): KAGVTQTPRYLIKTRGQQVTLSCSPISGHRSVSWYQQTPGQGLQFLFEYFSETQRNKGNFPGRFSGRQFSNSRSEMNVSTLELGDSALYLCASSLAVAGRDEQYFGPGTRLTVT.

The chain has TRBV6-1 and TRBJ2-3; tentatively, D is TRBD2 (6 bases). The CDR3 contains 16 residues. Trimming shortened V by 1 base and J by 2 bases, and 13 bases separated the two germline ends. CDR1 and CDR2 from the germline V gene are MNHNS and SASEGT. The CDR3: CASSEVMGGFTDTQYF. The CDR3 bases are TGTGCCAGCAGTGAAGTGATGGGGGGATTCACAGATACGCAGTATTTT.

Comment on this clone: Other DNA sequences from this sample encode an identical CDR3 as well. The gene calls are TRBV2 and TRBJ1-5; D possibly corresponds to TRBD1 (5 bases). Trimming pared 3 bases from V and 2 bases from J, leaving 8 bases between. The CDR3 is made up of 14 amino acids. Looked up from germline, CDR1 is SNHLY and CDR2 is FYNNEI. The CDR3 is CASSDRAGNQPQHF. The CDR3 coding sequence is TGTGCCAGCAGTGACAGGGCCGGCAATCAGCCCCAGCATTTT.

The J gene is TRBJ1-2, the V gene TRBV2; D is uncertain. Germline V gene sequence: CDR1 SNHLY, CDR2 FYNNEI. The CDR3 totals 10 residues. V shed 4 bases and J shed 6 bases, with 3 bases lying between them. Here the CDR3 reads CASSANGYTF. In DNA, the CDR3 is TGTGCCAGCAGTGCTAATGGCTACACCTTC.

V gene TRBV28 combines with J gene TRBJ1-4; possibly TRBD1 for D (6 bases). Germline V gene lookup returns CDR1 MDHEN and CDR2 SYDVKM. The CDR3 runs 14 residues. V lost 7 bases and J 8 bases, leaving 17 bases between the germline ends. CDR3 sequence (DNA): TGTGCCAGCAACTGGGGGGGGCGCGGCGAAAAACTGTTTTTT. Amino acid sequence: CASNWGGRGEKLFF.

The J gene is TRBJ2-5, the V gene TRBV2; 7 positions match TRBD2. This CDR3 contains 15 residues. The junction had 6 bases not matched to a gene; V was cut back by 4 bases and J by 1 base. Germline CDR1 SNHLY, CDR2 FYNNEI. CDR3: CASSVASGGQETQYF. The CDR3 nucleotides read TGTGCCAGCAGTGTTGCCTCGGGGGGCCAAGAGACCCAGTACTTC.